Below, one T cell receptor beta chain is given with its context. This entry belongs to a study of control samples from healthy donors and cancer patients. The germline V and J ends were trimmed by 6 bases and 6 bases, with 11 bases remaining between them. CDR3 size: 13 residues. CDR1 MNHEY and CDR2 SVGAGI come from the germline V gene. Assay: immunoSEQ multiplex PCR; the TCRdb copy retains only in-frame clones and omits some. Found here are about 150,000 clones, 93% of them singletons; the top ten hold 2% to 2.5%. Sequenced input: blood. The chain has TRBV6-5 and TRBJ2-2; D not certain. The receptor comes from a man aged 45 to 65 in good health. The chain's CDR3 is CASSRADPGELFF. CDR3 sequence (DNA): TGTGCCAGCAGCCGCGCGGACCCCGGGGAGCTGTTTTTT.